The next 27 T cell receptor beta chains were all read from a single sample in a study of cytomegalovirus exposure and HLA in healthy donors. PCR involved 60 Vbeta and 13 Jbeta primers. Only in-frame clones appear in the TCRdb table, and some are missing; sequencing was by immunoSEQ multiplex PCR. This table has some 180,000 clones, 65% to 85% appearing once. The sample was PBMCs. Source of these receptors: a middle-aged man in good health and CMV-seropositive.

V gene TRBV7-2 combines with J gene TRBJ1-4; D gene ambiguous. Germline CDR1 SGHTA, CDR2 FQGNSA. V was shortened by 4 bases and J by 7 bases, with 13 bases between the two germline ends. The length of the CDR3 is 14 residues. The DNA of the CDR3 is TGTGCCAGCAGCTCTCTTTCCTTGAGTGAAAAACTGTTTTTT. Its protein is CASSSLSLSEKLFF.

The chain is built from TRBV4-2 and TRBJ2-6, with a weak D call TRBD2 (6 bases). The germline V gene encodes CDR1 LGHNA and CDR2 YNFKEQ. The CDR3 totals 19 residues. With 2 bases removed from V and 3 bases from J, the gap between germline ends came to 20 bases. CDR3 region: CASSQTHGGEGLGANVLTF. The CDR3 bases are TGTGCCAGCAGCCAAACCCACGGGGGTGAGGGGCTTGGGGCCAACGTCCTGACTTTC.

This clone came up once. The rearrangement uses TRBV2 and TRBJ1-1; 9 bases agree with TRBD1. V trimming: 4 bases; J trimming: 6 bases; junction bases outside the gene matches: 3. Germline lookup yields CDR1 SNHLY and CDR2 FYNNEI. CDR3 length: 13 amino acids. The CDR3, as DNA: TGTGCCAGCAGTGTTGACAGGGGGGCTGAAGCTTTCTTT. Translation gives CASSVDRGAEAFF.

This clone was recorded only once. The V and J genes are TRBV5-1 and TRBJ2-2; 10 bases align to TRBD2. The length of the CDR3 is 15 residues. The germline gives CDR1 SGHRS, CDR2 YFSETQ. The V gene end was trimmed by 2 bases and the J gene end by 5 bases; junction bases not matched to a gene: 3. This CDR3 is CASSFAAGGTGELFF. Here the CDR3 DNA reads TGCGCCAGCAGCTTTGCAGCGGGAGGGACCGGGGAGCTGTTTTTT.

The V call is TRBV6-1, the J call TRBJ1-1; perhaps TRBD1 as D (5 bases). The CDR3 sequence is 14 residues long. Trimming cost V 6 bases and J 4 bases, with 15 bases left between them. CDR1 is MNHNS and CDR2 is SASEGT in the germline V gene. The CDR3 region is CASRGTGPGTEAFF. CDR3 DNA: TGTGCCAGCAGAGGAACAGGTCCGGGCACTGAAGCTTTCTTT.

This chain links TRBV7-9 with TRBJ2-1, with 7 bases that match TRBD2. The CDR3 runs to 15 residues. V shed 7 bases, J shed 4 bases, and the junction held 10 bases outside the gene matches. Per germline, CDR1 SEHNR and CDR2 FQNEAQ (reference sequence). The CDR3 nucleotides read TGTGCCAGCAACTCCTGGGGGGGGACTTACAATGAGCAGTTCTTC. Translation gives CASNSWGGTYNEQFF.

This chain links TRBV5-4 with TRBJ2-5; TRBD2 might be the D (6 bases). The CDR3 extends over 16 amino acids. Trimming pared 4 bases from V and 3 bases from J, leaving 19 bases between. Germline values: CDR1 SGHNT, CDR2 YYREEE (reference sequence). CDR3 in amino acids: CASSPVGGVRKETQYF. The CDR3 nucleotides are TGTGCCAGCAGCCCGGTGGGGGGAGTCCGAAAAGAGACCCAGTACTTC.

The genes are TRBV4-1 and TRBJ2-5; TRBD2 aligns across 9 bases. The CDR3 covers 16 residues. Germline trimming cut 1 base from V and 3 bases from J; bases unmatched to any gene: 6. Germline CDR1 is MGHRA and CDR2 is YSYEKL. In DNA form, the CDR3 reads TGCGCCAGCAGCCAAGGGCGGGAGGGTATAGAAGAGACCCAGTACTTC. It translates to CASSQGREGIEETQYF.

J is TRBJ1-1 and V is TRBV28; TRBD1 matches 7 bases. The junction had 8 bases not matched to a gene; V was cut back by 9 bases and J by 1 base. The CDR3 runs to 14 residues. Per the germline V gene, CDR1 is MDHEN and CDR2 is SYDVKM. CDR3 in amino acids: CASKLDRRNTEAFF. The CDR3 region has the DNA TGTGCCAGTAAATTGGACAGGAGGAACACTGAAGCTTTCTTT.

V is TRBV18 and J is TRBJ2-3; D gene ambiguous. Germline-derived CDR1 and CDR2 are KGHSH and LQKENI. V lost 6 bases to trimming and J lost 0 bases, with 7 bases between them. The CDR3 is made up of 13 amino acids. Here the CDR3 reads CASSSSSTDTQYF. CDR3 coding DNA: TGTGCCAGCTCGTCCTCTAGCACAGATACGCAGTATTTT.

The gene calls are TRBV12-5 and TRBJ2-7; D may be TRBD2 (6 bases). Germline V gives CDR1 LGHNT, CDR2 FRNRAP. Trimming took 1 base from V and 2 from J, leaving 6 bases between them. The CDR3 runs to 13 residues. CDR3 in amino acids: CASGLERAYEQYF. CDR3 coding DNA: TGTGCTAGTGGTTTGGAGCGGGCCTACGAGCAGTACTTC.

This clone was observed a single time. The chain joins TRBV10-1 to TRBJ2-5; TRBD1 is a possible D gene (5 bases). The V end was cut by 3 bases, the J end by 5 bases, with 16 bases between. The CDR3 totals 15 residues. Looked up from germline, CDR1 is WNHNN and CDR2 is SYGVQD (reference sequence). CDR3 nucleotides: TGCGCCAGCAGTGACCGACGACAGAGACCCGAGACCCAGTACTTC. This codes for CASSDRRQRPETQYF.

This clone occurred once. J is TRBJ2-1 and V is TRBV6-4; no firm D call. The CDR3 runs 16 residues. CDR1 MRHNA and CDR2 SNTAGT come from the germline V gene. The V end lost 0 bases, the J end lost 8 bases, and 17 bases lay between the germline ends. DNA for the CDR3: TGTGCCAGCAGTGACTCTAAGGAGTCCCCAGTAGATGAGCAGTTCTTC. Its translation is CASSDSKESPVDEQFF.

The chain uses TRBV4-2 and TRBJ2-7; 8 bases match TRBD1. CDR3 length: 13 residues. Germline V gene lookup returns CDR1 LGHNA and CDR2 YNFKEQ. V shed 3 bases and J 5 bases; nucleotides not matched to a gene: 3. Written as DNA, the CDR3 is TGTGCCAGCAGCCAGACAGGGGTAAACGAGCAGTACTTC. Amino acid sequence: CASSQTGVNEQYF.

The chain has TRBV30 and TRBJ2-2; 12 bases map to TRBD2. V shed 8 bases and J 2 bases; nucleotides not matched to a gene: 12. Germline V gives CDR1 GTSNPN, CDR2 SVGIG (reference sequence). The CDR3 totals 17 residues. The CDR3 region is CARGTSGFMTNTGELFF. CDR3 sequence (DNA): TGTGCCAGGGGGACTAGCGGGTTTATGACTAACACCGGGGAGCTGTTTTTT.

The chain is built from TRBV5-1 and TRBJ2-1; TRBD1 agrees at 7 bases. The V and J ends lost 0 bases and 8 bases, in that order; junction bases with no gene match: 17. Germline loops: CDR1 SGHRS, CDR2 YFSETQ. The CDR3 sequence is 18 residues long. As DNA, the CDR3 is TGCGCCAGCAGCTTGGCCAATTCTTACAGGGGTGTATACGATGAGCAGTTCTTC. Translated: CASSLANSYRGVYDEQFF.

The V and J genes are TRBV27 and TRBJ2-3, with 8 bases fitting TRBD2. CDR3 size: 17 residues. Germline-derived CDR1 and CDR2 are MNHEY and SMNVEV (reference sequence). V was pared by 5 bases and J by 3 bases, with 13 bases of the junction left unmatched. DNA for the CDR3: TGTGCCAGCAGTATTCGGGGGGGGACGGGCGGAACAGATACGCAGTATTTT. This codes for CASSIRGGTGGTDTQYF.

The chain couples TRBV6-6 to TRBJ2-1, with D hard to call. The germline V gene encodes CDR1 MNHNY and CDR2 SVGAGI (reference sequence). CDR3 length equals 14 residues. The V and J ends lost 0 bases and 5 bases respectively, with 8 bases between them. The CDR3 loop reads CASSYSSPDNEQFF. The CDR3 DNA is TGTGCCAGCAGTTACTCGAGTCCCGACAATGAGCAGTTCTTC.

This chain links TRBV18 with TRBJ1-5, with 9 bases aligning to TRBD1. Trimming took 5 bases from V and 1 from J; bases not matched to a gene: 6. This CDR3 region has 16 residues. The germline V gene has CDR1 KGHSH and CDR2 LQKENI. The CDR3: CASSKQGAVSNQPQHF. The CDR3 nucleotides are TGTGCCAGCTCAAAACAGGGGGCGGTAAGCAATCAGCCCCAGCATTTT.

The chain links TRBV5-1 to TRBJ2-5; TRBD2 matches 7 bases. The junction had 11 bases not matched to a gene; V was cut back by 7 bases and J by 5 bases. Germline-derived CDR1 and CDR2 are SGHRS and YFSETQ. This CDR3 has 14 amino acids. CDR3: CASGEGGPFETQYF. The CDR3 coding sequence is TGCGCCAGCGGGGAGGGAGGGCCATTTGAGACCCAGTACTTC.

The chain is built from TRBV7-9 and TRBJ2-4, with 15 bases identical to TRBD2. Germline V lookup: CDR1 SEHNR, CDR2 FQNEAQ (reference sequence). The CDR3 is 17 amino acids. J was trimmed by 8 bases and V by 5 bases; bases with no gene match: 10. The CDR3 DNA reads as TGTGCCAGCAGCCCCCGGACTAGCGGGAGGGCCGTCGACATTCAGTACTTC. It encodes CASSPRTSGRAVDIQYF.

The chain combines TRBV29-1 with TRBJ2-1, with a weak D call TRBD2 (6 bases). This CDR3 region has 15 residues. Trimming cost V 5 bases and J 2 bases, with 16 bases left between them. CDR1 is SQVTM, CDR2 ANQGSEA, per germline. CDR3: CSVRKLAEPYNEQFF. In DNA form, the CDR3 reads TGCAGCGTTAGAAAATTAGCGGAGCCCTACAATGAGCAGTTCTTC.

The chain combines TRBV28 with TRBJ2-7; D is possibly TRBD2 (6 bases). This CDR3 contains 16 residues. Germline V gene sequence: CDR1 MDHEN, CDR2 SYDVKM. The ends were cut back, 1 base at V and 0 bases at J, with 13 bases in the middle. The DNA for the CDR3 is TGTGCCAGCAGTTTATTCGGGACTGTCAGCTCCTACGAGCAGTACTTC. Its translation is CASSLFGTVSSYEQYF.

The chain has TRBV4-2 and TRBJ2-7, with TRBD2 matching 9 bases. The CDR3 length is 16 residues. Germline CDR1 reads LGHNA; CDR2 reads YNFKEQ. V lost 4 bases, J lost 2 bases, and 9 bases stayed unmatched. DNA of the CDR3: TGTGCCAGCAGCCCCCCAAAAACTAGCGGGCCCTACGAGCAGTACTTC. Translation: CASSPPKTSGPYEQYF.

The chain couples TRBV28 to TRBJ1-6; D remains ambiguous. The CDR3 has 15 residues. In germline, CDR1 is MDHEN, CDR2 SYDVKM. V lost 3 bases and J 4 bases, leaving 10 bases between the germline ends. CDR3 sequence (DNA): TGTGCCAGCAGTTTTCGGGATACTTATAATTCACCCCTCCACTTT. Protein product: CASSFRDTYNSPLHF.

This chain connects TRBV6-6 to TRBJ1-1, with D possibly being TRBD1 (5 bases). The CDR3 loop spans 14 amino acids. Trimming pared 7 bases from V and 4 bases from J, leaving 16 bases between. Germline loops: CDR1 MNHNY, CDR2 SVGAGI (reference sequence). The CDR3 coding sequence is TGTGCCAGCAATGCCATTGGGGGGACCACTGAAGCTTTCTTT. Protein product: CASNAIGGTTEAFF.

The chain couples TRBV12-5 to TRBJ2-2; TRBD1 might be the D (5 bases). The CDR3 loop spans 13 amino acids. In germline, CDR1 is LGHNT, CDR2 FRNRAP. V lost 7 bases and J lost 2, with 8 bases in between. CDR3 protein: CASARDNTGELFF. In DNA form, the CDR3 reads TGTGCTAGTGCCAGGGATAACACCGGGGAGCTGTTTTTT.